The clone carrying this T cell receptor beta chain was recorded a few times. The data stem from a study of shared clonotypes between healthy human individuals. The CDR3 totals 15 residues. CDR1 SNHLY and CDR2 FYNNEI come from the germline V gene. The germline V and J ends were trimmed by 7 bases and 4 bases, with 19 bases remaining between them. All donors were healthy HIV-negative adults lacking recent acute infections or vaccinations. CD4+ cells were split into CD45RA+ naive and CD45RA-negative memory subsets. This table comes from immunoSEQ multiplex PCR, and its TCRdb copy is limited to in-frame clones, with some not included. The table includes 650,000 to 800,000 clones, 72% detected once.

The clonotype comes from a young woman in good health. The chain links TRBV2 to TRBJ1-2, with a tentative D call TRBD1 (6 bases). The sequencing sample was made of memory CD4+ T cells sorted from blood. Regarding subset: CD45RA-negative fraction. Here the CDR3 reads CASTAKRTEIYGYTF. CDR3 coding DNA: TGTGCCAGCACCGCAAAGAGGACAGAGATCTATGGCTACACCTTC. Complete variable domain (other parts from reference TRBV2 and TRBJ1-2): EPEVTQTPSHQVTQMGQEVILRCVPISNHLYFYWYRQILGQKVEFLVSFYNNEISEKSEIFDDQFSVERPDGSNFTLKIRSTKLEDSAMYFCASTAKRTEIYGYTFGSGTRLTVV.